This entry concerns a single T cell receptor beta chain. This sample was included in a study of blood T cell repertoires in COVID-19. Trimming took 6 bases from V and 12 from J, leaving 21 bases between them. Per germline, CDR1 MNHEY and CDR2 SVGEGT. This CDR3 comprises 14 residues. The repertoire was sequenced with immunoSEQ multiplex PCR; TCRdb's copy has only in-frame clones and lacks some. Of more than 300,000 clones listed, approximately 82% were seen once; the top ten hold approximately 1.2%. The sequenced material came from peripheral blood. This sequence was found in a woman in her forties or fifties with acute or convalescent COVID-19. The V gene is TRBV6-2 or TRBV6-3, the J gene TRBJ1-5; weak D call: TRBD1 (6 bases). CDR3: CASSPGQHLGVQHF. CDR3 DNA sequence: TGTGCCAGCAGCCCCGGACAGCATTTAGGGGTCCAGCATTTT.